The present entry profiles one T cell receptor beta chain with its context. This sample is part of a study of blood T cell repertoires in COVID-19. Background on the study: Donors in the United States, Italy and Spain gave samples during acute or convalescent COVID-19.

Enrolled through a virtual design, the participants were between about 18 and 89 years of age and came from about two dozen US areas. Participant-reported clinical history was the basis for cohort assignment. What the recovered Cohort 3 donors had was two negative PCRs, clearance, or symptom resolution. The ends lost 1 base at V and 3 bases at J; junction bases unmatched: 4. Germline CDR1 reads LGHDT; CDR2 reads YNNKEL (reference sequence). The CDR3 spans 16 residues. Sequenced by immunoSEQ multiplex PCR; TCRdb stores in-frame clones only, minus some. The data show about 270,000 clones, about 88% seen once.

This TCR derives from a woman aged 45-59 years who had recovered from COVID-19. Sequencing input: PBMCs or T cells enriched from blood (not recorded which). This sequence joins TRBV3-1 (or the pseudogene TRBV3-2) and TRBJ2-7, with 12 bases identical to TRBD2. CDR3 in DNA: TGTGCCAGCAGCCAAGGGACTAGCGGGATAGTCTACGAGCAGTACTTC. Translation: CASSQGTSGIVYEQYF.